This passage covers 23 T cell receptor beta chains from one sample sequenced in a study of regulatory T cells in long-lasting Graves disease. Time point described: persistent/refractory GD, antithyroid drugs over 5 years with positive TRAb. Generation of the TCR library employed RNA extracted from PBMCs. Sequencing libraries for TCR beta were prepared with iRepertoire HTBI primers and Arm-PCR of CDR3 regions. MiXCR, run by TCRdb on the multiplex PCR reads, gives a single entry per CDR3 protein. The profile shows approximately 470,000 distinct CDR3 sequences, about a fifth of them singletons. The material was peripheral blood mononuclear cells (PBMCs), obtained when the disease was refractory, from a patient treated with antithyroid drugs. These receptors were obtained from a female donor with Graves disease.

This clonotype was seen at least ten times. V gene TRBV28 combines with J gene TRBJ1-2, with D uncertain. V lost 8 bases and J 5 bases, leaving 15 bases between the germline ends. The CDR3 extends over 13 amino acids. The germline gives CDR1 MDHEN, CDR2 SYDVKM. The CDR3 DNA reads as TGTGCCAGCCGTTCCCGCCTGGGGTATGGCTACACCTTC. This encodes CASRSRLGYGYTF.

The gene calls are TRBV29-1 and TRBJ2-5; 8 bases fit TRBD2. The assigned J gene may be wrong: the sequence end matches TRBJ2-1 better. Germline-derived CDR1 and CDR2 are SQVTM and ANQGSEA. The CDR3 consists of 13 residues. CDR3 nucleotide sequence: TGCAGCGTTGTGAACGGGAGGGACAATGAGCAGTTCTTC. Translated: CSVVNGRDNEQFF.

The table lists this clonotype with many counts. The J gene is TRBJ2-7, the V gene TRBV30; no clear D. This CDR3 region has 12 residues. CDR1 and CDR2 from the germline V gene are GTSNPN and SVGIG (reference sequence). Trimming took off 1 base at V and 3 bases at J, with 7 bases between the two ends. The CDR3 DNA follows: TGTGCCTGGAGTGACTCTGGCTACGAGCAGTACTTC. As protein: CAWSDSGYEQYF.

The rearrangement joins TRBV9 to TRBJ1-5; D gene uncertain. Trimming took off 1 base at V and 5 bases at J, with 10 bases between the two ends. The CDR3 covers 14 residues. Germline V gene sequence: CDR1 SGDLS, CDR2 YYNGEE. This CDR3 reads CASSVSWDDQPQHF. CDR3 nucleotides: TGTGCCAGCAGCGTATCCTGGGATGATCAGCCCCAGCATTTT.

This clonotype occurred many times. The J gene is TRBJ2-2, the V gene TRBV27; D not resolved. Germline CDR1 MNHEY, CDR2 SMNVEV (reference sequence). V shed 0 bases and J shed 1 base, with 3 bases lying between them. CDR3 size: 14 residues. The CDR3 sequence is CASSLSENTGELFF. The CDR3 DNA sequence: TGTGCCAGCAGTTTATCGGAGAACACCGGGGAGCTGTTTTTT.

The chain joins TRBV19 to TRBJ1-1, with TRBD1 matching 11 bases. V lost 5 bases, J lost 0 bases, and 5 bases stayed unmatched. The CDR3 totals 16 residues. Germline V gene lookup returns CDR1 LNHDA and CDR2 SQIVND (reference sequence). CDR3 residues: CASSPWTGGLNTEAFF. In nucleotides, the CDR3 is TGTGCCAGTAGTCCTTGGACAGGGGGCTTGAACACTGAAGCTTTCTTT.

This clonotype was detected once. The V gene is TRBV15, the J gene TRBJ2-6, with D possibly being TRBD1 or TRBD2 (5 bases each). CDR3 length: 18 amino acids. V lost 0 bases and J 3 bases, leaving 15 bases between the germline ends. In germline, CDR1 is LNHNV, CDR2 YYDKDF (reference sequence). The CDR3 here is CATSRDFQGVGGANVLTF. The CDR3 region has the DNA TGTGCCACCAGCAGAGACTTTCAGGGAGTGGGTGGGGCCAACGTCCTGACTTTC.

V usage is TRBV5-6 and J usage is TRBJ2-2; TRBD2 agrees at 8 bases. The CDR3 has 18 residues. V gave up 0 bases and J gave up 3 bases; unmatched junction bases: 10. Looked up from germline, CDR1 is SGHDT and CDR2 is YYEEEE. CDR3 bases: TGTGCCAGCAGCTTGGGTACTGGTAGCGGGATAGACACCGGGGAGCTGTTTTTT. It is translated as CASSLGTGSGIDTGELFF. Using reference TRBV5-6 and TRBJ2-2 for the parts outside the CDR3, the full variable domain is DAGVTQSPTHLIKTRGQQVTLRCSPKSGHDTVSWYQQALGQGPQFIFQYYEEEERQRGNFPDRFSGHQFPNYSSELNVNALLLGDSALYLCASSLGTGSGIDTGELFFGEGSRLTVL.

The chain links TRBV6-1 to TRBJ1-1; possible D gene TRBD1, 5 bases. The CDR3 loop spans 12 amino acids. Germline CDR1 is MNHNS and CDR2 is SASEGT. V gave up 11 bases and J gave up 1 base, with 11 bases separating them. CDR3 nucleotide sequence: TGTGCCGGGGGGAGGAGGAACACTGAAGCTTTCTTT. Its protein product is CAGGRRNTEAFF.

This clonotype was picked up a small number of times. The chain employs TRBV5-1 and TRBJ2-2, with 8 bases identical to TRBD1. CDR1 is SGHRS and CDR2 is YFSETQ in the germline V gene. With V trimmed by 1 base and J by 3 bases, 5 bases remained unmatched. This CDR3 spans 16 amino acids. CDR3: CASSLIDRGYTGELFF. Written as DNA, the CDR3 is TGCGCCAGCAGCTTGATCGACAGGGGCTACACCGGGGAGCTGTTTTTT.

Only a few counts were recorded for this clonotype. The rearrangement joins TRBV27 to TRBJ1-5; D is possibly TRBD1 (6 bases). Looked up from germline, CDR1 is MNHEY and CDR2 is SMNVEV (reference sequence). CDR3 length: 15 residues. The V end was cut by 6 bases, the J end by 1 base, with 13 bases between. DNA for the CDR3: TGTGCCAGCAGGCCGACAGGTTTAAGCAATCAGCCCCAGCATTTT. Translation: CASRPTGLSNQPQHF.

CDR3 protein: CASSPFGGGQETQYF. In nucleotides, the CDR3 is TGTGCCAGCAGCCCCTTTGGGGGGGGGCAAGAGACCCAGTACTTC. The chain has TRBV7-3 and TRBJ2-5, with TRBD2 identical over 7 bases. After removal of 5 bases from V and 2 bases from J, the junction contained 8 bases not matched to a gene. CDR3 length: 15 residues. Per germline, CDR1 SGHTA and CDR2 FQGTGA. The whole variable domain, remainder taken from reference TRBV7-3 and TRBJ2-5, is GAGVSQTPSNKVTEKGKYVELRCDPISGHTALYWYRQSLGQGPEFLIYFQGTGAADDSGLPNDRFFAVRPEGSVSTLKIQRTERGDSAVYLCASSPFGGGQETQYFGPGTRLLVL.

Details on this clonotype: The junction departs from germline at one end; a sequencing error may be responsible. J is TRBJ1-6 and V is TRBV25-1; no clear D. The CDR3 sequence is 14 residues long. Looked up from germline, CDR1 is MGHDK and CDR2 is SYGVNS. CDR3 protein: CASSGSSYNTPLHF. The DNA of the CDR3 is TGTGCCAGCAGTGGGTCCTCCTATAATACACCCCTCCACTTT.

The CDR3 sequence is CASRDRDKLNTEAFF. The CDR3 bases are TGTGCCAGCAGAGACCGAGACAAGCTCAACACTGAAGCTTTCTTT. V gene TRBV3-1 combines with J gene TRBJ1-1; D gene unclear. V lost 6 bases and J 2 bases, leaving 16 bases between the germline ends. The CDR3 totals 15 residues. Germline lookup yields CDR1 LGHDT and CDR2 YNNKEL (reference sequence).

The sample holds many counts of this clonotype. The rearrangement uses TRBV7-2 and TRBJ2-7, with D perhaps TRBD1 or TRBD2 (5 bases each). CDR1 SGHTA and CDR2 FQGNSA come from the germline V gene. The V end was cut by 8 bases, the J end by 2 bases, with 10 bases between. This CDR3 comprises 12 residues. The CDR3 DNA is TGTGCCAGCTGGGACGGGGCCTACGAGCAGTACTTC. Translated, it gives CASWDGAYEQYF.

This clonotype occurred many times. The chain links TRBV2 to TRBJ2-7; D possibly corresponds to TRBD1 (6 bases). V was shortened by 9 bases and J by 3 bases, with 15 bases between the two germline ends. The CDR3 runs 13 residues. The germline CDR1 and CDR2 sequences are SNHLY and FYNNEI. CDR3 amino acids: CASTTGEYYEQYF. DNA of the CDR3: TGTGCCAGTACGACAGGTGAATACTACGAGCAGTACTTC.

Here the CDR3 reads CASSGRASTDTQYF. DNA of the CDR3: TGTGCCAGCAGCGGCAGGGCGAGCACAGATACGCAGTATTTT. The chain has TRBV12-3 or TRBV12-4 and TRBJ2-3; D may be TRBD1 (5 bases). The CDR3 loop spans 14 amino acids. V lost 6 bases and J 0 bases, leaving 10 bases between the germline ends.

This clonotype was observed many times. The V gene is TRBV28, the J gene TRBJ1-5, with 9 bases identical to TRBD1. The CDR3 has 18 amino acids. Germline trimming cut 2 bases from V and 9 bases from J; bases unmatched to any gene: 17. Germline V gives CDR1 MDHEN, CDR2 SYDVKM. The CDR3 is CASSLKVGLDRGHRPQHF. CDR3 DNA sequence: TGTGCCAGCAGTTTAAAGGTGGGTTTGGACAGGGGACATCGGCCCCAGCATTTT.

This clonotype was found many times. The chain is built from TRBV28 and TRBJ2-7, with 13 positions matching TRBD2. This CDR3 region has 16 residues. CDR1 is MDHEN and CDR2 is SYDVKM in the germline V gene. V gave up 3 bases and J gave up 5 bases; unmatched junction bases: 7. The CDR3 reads CASSFQLGLAGNEQYF. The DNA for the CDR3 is TGTGCCAGCAGTTTCCAATTGGGACTAGCGGGAAACGAGCAGTACTTC.

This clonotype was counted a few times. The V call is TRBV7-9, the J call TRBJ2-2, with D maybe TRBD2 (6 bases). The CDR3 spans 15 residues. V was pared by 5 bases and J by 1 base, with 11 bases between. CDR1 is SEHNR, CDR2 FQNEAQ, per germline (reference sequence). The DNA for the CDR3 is TGTGCCAGCAGCACATGGAGGGGGAACACCGGGGAGCTGTTTTTT. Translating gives CASSTWRGNTGELFF.

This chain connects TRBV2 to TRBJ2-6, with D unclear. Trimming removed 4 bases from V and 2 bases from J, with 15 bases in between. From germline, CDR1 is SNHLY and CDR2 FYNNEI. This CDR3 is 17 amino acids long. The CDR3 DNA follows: TGTGCCAGCAGTGTTTCCGAATCCCCTACTGGGGCCAACGTCCTGACTTTC. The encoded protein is CASSVSESPTGANVLTF.

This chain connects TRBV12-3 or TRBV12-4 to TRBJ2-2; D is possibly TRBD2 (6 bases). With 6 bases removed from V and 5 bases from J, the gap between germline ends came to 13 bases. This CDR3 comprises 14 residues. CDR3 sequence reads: CASRPGVQTGELFF. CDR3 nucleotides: TGTGCCAGCAGGCCGGGAGTGCAGACCGGGGAGCTGTTTTTT.

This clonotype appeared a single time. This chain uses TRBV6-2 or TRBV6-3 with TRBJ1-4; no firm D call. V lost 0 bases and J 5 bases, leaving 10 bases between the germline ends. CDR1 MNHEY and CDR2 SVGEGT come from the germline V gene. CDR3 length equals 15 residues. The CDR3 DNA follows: TGTGCCAGCAGTTACTCCCTGACACCGAATGAAAAACTGTTTTTT. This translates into CASSYSLTPNEKLFF.